The 28 T cell receptor beta chains given below trace back to one sample, sequenced in a study of T cells in Graves' hyperthyroidism and ophthalmopathy. Amplification targeted TCR beta CDR3 regions from RNA transcripts. A first-round RT-PCR of the TCR CDR3 used the HTBI primer set. TCRdb used MiXCR to reprocess the multiplex PCR reads, holding one entry per CDR3 protein. Of around 600,000 distinct CDR3 sequences in the sample, roughly 15% were seen once. The sequenced sample consisted of blood. These receptors were obtained from a woman in her forties or fifties with Graves' ophthalmopathy.

This clonotype was seen ten or more times. V gene TRBV24-1 combines with J gene TRBJ1-1, with 10 bases matching TRBD1. CDR3 length: 16 residues. After removal of 7 bases from V and 5 bases from J, the junction contained 12 bases not matched to a gene. Per the germline V gene, CDR1 is KGHDR and CDR2 is SFDVKD. Here the CDR3 reads CATRPGTGADITEAFF. In DNA form, the CDR3 reads TGTGCCACCAGACCCGGGACAGGGGCTGATATAACTGAAGCTTTCTTT.

This clonotype was detected only a few times. The V and J genes are TRBV27 and TRBJ1-6; D is possibly TRBD1 (6 bases). CDR1 is MNHEY and CDR2 is SMNVEV in the germline V gene (reference sequence). Trimming removed 4 bases from V and 5 bases from J, with 15 bases in between. The CDR3 length is 16 residues. CDR3 loop: CASSSFTGHHNSPLHF. CDR3 nucleotides: TGTGCCAGCAGTTCTTTTACGGGACATCATAATTCACCCCTCCACTTT.

This clonotype was observed at least ten times. The chain joins TRBV5-1 to TRBJ1-1; a weak D match, TRBD1 (5 bases). Germline CDR1 and CDR2: SGHRS and YFSETQ. The CDR3 is 15 amino acids. Trimming stripped 6 bases from V and 1 base from J, with 16 bases between. The DNA of the CDR3 is TGCGCCAGCACCGCTGCAGGGAGGACGAACACTGAAGCTTTCTTT. As protein: CASTAAGRTNTEAFF. The variable domain in full, completed from reference TRBV5-1 and TRBJ1-1, reads KAGVTQTPRYLIKTRGQQVTLSCSPISGHRSVSWYQQTPGQGLQFLFEYFSETQRNKGNFPGRFSGRQFSNSRSEMNVSTLELGDSALYLCASTAAGRTNTEAFFGQGTRLTVV.

This clonotype was observed many times. The chain employs TRBV30 and TRBJ2-7; a weak D match, TRBD2 (5 bases). The CDR3 totals 15 residues. CDR1 and CDR2 from the germline V gene are GTSNPN and SVGIG (reference sequence). V lost 0 bases and J 6 bases, leaving 18 bases between the germline ends. The CDR3 is CAWSVSGRGFSEQYF. CDR3 sequence (DNA): TGTGCCTGGAGTGTGAGTGGGAGAGGATTCAGCGAGCAGTACTTC.

This clonotype was seen ten or more times. The rearrangement joins TRBV5-1 to TRBJ2-2; D might be TRBD2 (6 bases). Germline lookup yields CDR1 SGHRS and CDR2 YFSETQ. The CDR3 runs 15 residues. Trimming took off 3 bases at V and 0 bases at J, with 9 bases between the two ends. The CDR3 DNA reads TGCGCCAGCAGCTCGGGACTCACGAACACCGGGGAGCTGTTTTTT. Protein sequence: CASSSGLTNTGELFF.

J is TRBJ2-1 and V is TRBV19; TRBD1 agrees at 8 bases. Trimming at V came to 6 bases and at J to 4 bases, leaving 5 bases not matched to a gene. The CDR3 contains 14 residues. Germline V gene sequence: CDR1 LNHDA, CDR2 SQIVND (reference sequence). CDR3 region: CASRQGALYNEQFF. CDR3 DNA sequence: TGTGCCAGTAGGCAGGGGGCCCTATACAATGAGCAGTTCTTC. The full variable domain, its missing parts supplied by reference TRBV19 and TRBJ2-1, is DGGITQSPKYLFRKEGQNVTLSCEQNLNHDAMYWYRQDPGQGLRLIYYSQIVNDFQKGDIAEGYSVSREKKESFPLTVTSAQKNPTAFYLCASRQGALYNEQFFGPGTRLTVL.

This clonotype was recorded many times. This sequence joins TRBV27 and TRBJ1-1; D gene unclear. From germline, CDR1 is MNHEY and CDR2 SMNVEV (reference sequence). V was cut by 6 bases and J by 5 bases, with 7 bases left in between. CDR3 size: 11 residues. The CDR3 region has the DNA TGTGCCAGCAGGGGTTGGACTGAAGCTTTCTTT. It encodes CASRGWTEAFF.

This clonotype was seen many times. The chain carries TRBV24-1 and TRBJ2-1; 15 positions agree with TRBD2. The CDR3 contains 17 residues. Germline CDR1 KGHDR, CDR2 SFDVKD. The trim removed 9 bases at V and 0 bases at J, leaving 5 bases unmatched. The CDR3 DNA reads as TGTGCCACCTCGGGGACTAGCGGGAGGATCTCCTACAATGAGCAGTTCTTC. Translated: CATSGTSGRISYNEQFF.

This clonotype was seen ten or more times. This rearrangement joins TRBV28 to TRBJ2-5; TRBD2 aligns across 11 bases. V was clipped by 7 bases and J by 5 bases; unmatched bases: 9. The CDR3 runs 15 residues. The germline gives CDR1 MDHEN, CDR2 SYDVKM. For the CDR3, the DNA is TGTGCCAGCAAGCCTAGCGGGAGGTTTTTGGAGACCCAGTACTTC. Its translation is CASKPSGRFLETQYF. The variable domain in full, completed from reference TRBV28 and TRBJ2-5, reads DVKVTQSSRYLVKRTGEKVFLECVQDMDHENMFWYRQDPGLGLRLIYFSYDVKMKEKGDIPEGYSVSREKKERFSLILESASTNQTSMYLCASKPSGRFLETQYFGPGTRLLVL.

This clonotype was observed a few times. The chain employs TRBV20-1 and TRBJ2-7, with a tentative D call TRBD2 (6 bases). V lost 0 bases and J lost 2, with 17 bases in between. The length of the CDR3 is 16 residues. The germline V gene has CDR1 DFQATT and CDR2 SNEGSKA (reference sequence). The DNA of the CDR3 is TGCAGTGCTAGAGATCGAGGAGCGGGCCCTACCTACGAGCAGTACTTC. Its translation: CSARDRGAGPTYEQYF.

This clonotype occurred a few times. The V call is TRBV3-1, the J call TRBJ2-2; 14 bases align to TRBD2. The germline CDR1 and CDR2 sequences are LGHDT and YNNKEL (reference sequence). The CDR3 loop spans 16 amino acids. J lost 5 bases, V lost 5 bases, and 4 bases had no gene match. The CDR3, as DNA: TGTGCCAGCAGCGTCCGACTAGCGGGAGGGACCGGGGAGCTGTTTTTT. Amino acid sequence: CASSVRLAGGTGELFF.

This clonotype has only a few counts. This CDR3 reads CASSQATGLADYEQYF. The CDR3, as DNA: TGTGCCAGCAGCCAGGCAACGGGACTGGCCGATTACGAGCAGTACTTC. This chain uses TRBV4-2 with TRBJ2-7, with a possible D match to TRBD2 (6 bases). CDR1 and CDR2 (germline): LGHNA, YNFKEQ. The length of the CDR3 is 16 residues. The germline V and J ends were trimmed by 3 bases and 4 bases, with 19 bases remaining between them.

The table lists this clonotype with many counts. This chain uses TRBV28 with TRBJ1-5; a weak D match, TRBD1 (6 bases). The germline V and J ends were trimmed by 9 bases and 0 bases, with 12 bases remaining between them. Germline loops: CDR1 MDHEN, CDR2 SYDVKM. The CDR3 sequence is 14 residues long. CDR3 residues: CASTTGYSNQPQHF. CDR3 DNA: TGTGCCAGTACCACAGGGTATAGCAATCAGCCCCAGCATTTT.

This clonotype was seen many times. This rearrangement joins TRBV15 to TRBJ2-1; the D gene is possibly TRBD2 (6 bases). V gave up 5 bases and J gave up 0 bases, with 11 bases separating them. The germline gives CDR1 LNHNV, CDR2 YYDKDF (reference sequence). This CDR3 region has 15 residues. CDR3 sequence (DNA): TGTGCCACCAGCGGTGGGGGGAGCTCCTACAATGAGCAGTTCTTC. It is translated as CATSGGGSSYNEQFF.

The sample holds many counts of this clonotype. The chain links TRBV7-2 to TRBJ2-1; 8 positions agree with TRBD2. The ends lost 5 bases at V and 7 bases at J; junction bases unmatched: 10. Germline-derived CDR1 and CDR2 are SGHTA and FQGNSA. This CDR3 comprises 15 residues. The CDR3 sequence is CASSNVVAGKNEQFF. The CDR3 nucleotides read TGTGCCAGCAGCAATGTGGTAGCGGGAAAAAATGAGCAGTTCTTC.

Many counts were recorded for this clonotype. The rearrangement links TRBV6-2 or TRBV6-3 to TRBJ2-5; D may be TRBD1 or TRBD2 (5 bases each). This CDR3 comprises 14 residues. The germline V gene encodes CDR1 MNHEY and CDR2 SVGEGT. The V end lost 6 bases, the J end lost 5 bases, and 16 bases lay between the germline ends. CDR3 residues: CASRGTARGETQYF. DNA of the CDR3: TGTGCCAGCAGAGGGACGGCACGTGGGGAGACCCAGTACTTC.

This clonotype has just one count. Given a much more abundant clone one base away, this may be a read error. This chain joins TRBV6-5 and TRBJ2-3, with 12 bases fitting TRBD2. Trimming removed 4 bases from V and 3 bases from J; junction bases left unmatched: 11. The CDR3 contains 18 residues. Germline loops: CDR1 MNHEY, CDR2 SVGAGI. DNA for the CDR3: TGTGCCAGCAGTTTTGCACCCGGACTAGCGGGATTTACAGATACGCAGTATTTT. Translated, it gives CASSFAPGLAGFTDTQYF.

The chain has TRBV9 and TRBJ2-7; 8 nucleotides line up with TRBD1. Looked up from germline, CDR1 is SGDLS and CDR2 is YYNGEE. The CDR3 runs 14 residues. Germline trimming cut 4 bases from V and 7 bases from J; bases unmatched to any gene: 10. This chain's CDR3 is CASSLRQGRGEQYF. The CDR3 DNA reads TGTGCCAGCAGCTTAAGACAGGGGAGAGGGGAGCAGTACTTC.

This clonotype was seen ten or more times. The chain carries TRBV20-1 and TRBJ2-1; 10 nucleotides agree with TRBD2. Trimming cost V 0 bases and J 6 bases; bases outside gene matches: 14. Germline V gene sequence: CDR1 DFQATT, CDR2 SNEGSKA (reference sequence). This CDR3 contains 18 residues. The DNA of the CDR3 is TGCAGTGCTAGAGATTTTAGCCTAGCGGGAGTAACGGGCAATGAGCAGTTCTTC. This translates into CSARDFSLAGVTGNEQFF.

This clonotype was seen at least ten times. CDR3 DNA sequence: TGTGCCAGCAGTCCGACGGGTAGCGGGATAGACGAGCAGTACTTC. Protein: CASSPTGSGIDEQYF. The chain links TRBV6-2 or TRBV6-3 to TRBJ2-7; 8 bases fit TRBD2. The CDR3 contains 15 residues. The junction had 11 bases not matched to a gene; V was cut back by 5 bases and J by 5 bases. Germline V gives CDR1 MNHEY, CDR2 SVGEGT.

This clonotype was seen a few times. V usage is TRBV4-3 and J usage is TRBJ1-6; D is undetermined. Germline loops: CDR1 LGHNA, CDR2 YSLEER. The CDR3 runs to 12 residues. Trimming cost V 1 base and J 14 bases, with 9 bases left between them. CDR3 nucleotide sequence: TGCGCCAGCAGCCAAGTGGATGGGGCCCTCCACTTT. This codes for CASSQVDGALHF.

This clonotype was detected ten times or more. V usage is TRBV7-6 and J usage is TRBJ2-2; no definite D call. The CDR3 consists of 13 residues. The V gene's germline CDR1 is SGHVS and CDR2 FNYEAQ. V lost 4 bases to trimming and J lost 3 bases, with 6 bases between them. The CDR3 here is CASSSQYTGELFF. The CDR3 nucleotides read TGTGCCAGCAGCTCTCAATACACCGGGGAGCTGTTTTTT.

This clonotype showed up many times. The chain is built from TRBV2 and TRBJ2-6, with D possibly being TRBD1 (5 bases). The CDR3 runs 15 residues. The ends were cut back, 5 bases at V and 0 bases at J, with 8 bases in the middle. CDR1 SNHLY and CDR2 FYNNEI come from the germline V gene. CDR3 sequence (DNA): TGTGCCAGCAGTTTTCAGGGCTCTGGGGCCAACGTCCTGACTTTC. Its protein is CASSFQGSGANVLTF.

This clonotype was seen repeatedly, ten times or more. The gene calls are TRBV6-1 and TRBJ2-7; maybe TRBD2 (6 bases). The CDR3 covers 14 residues. The germline V and J ends were trimmed by 6 bases and 0 bases, with 12 bases remaining between them. Germline CDR1 MNHNS, CDR2 SASEGT. The CDR3, as DNA: TGTGCCAGCAGCTGGGGACTTACCTCCTACGAGCAGTACTTC. Its translation: CASSWGLTSYEQYF.

The table lists this clonotype with a few counts. The CDR3 DNA sequence: TGTGCCAGCAGTCCCTCGAGGGGGAATCAGCCCCAGCATTTT. Translation: CASSPSRGNQPQHF. The rearrangement uses TRBV27 and TRBJ1-5; the D gene is possibly TRBD1 (6 bases). V was cut by 5 bases and J by 4 bases, with 12 bases left in between. This CDR3 region has 14 residues. Germline CDR1 and CDR2: MNHEY and SMNVEV (reference sequence).

This chain links TRBV11-2 with TRBJ2-3; 13 nucleotides align to TRBD2. Germline V lookup: CDR1 SGHAT, CDR2 FQNNGV. Trimming at V came to 1 base and at J to 6 bases, leaving 7 bases not matched to a gene. The CDR3 spans 17 residues. CDR3 amino acids: CASSLGLAGGWADTQYF. For the CDR3, the DNA is TGTGCCAGCAGCTTAGGACTAGCGGGAGGCTGGGCGGATACGCAGTATTTT.

This clonotype was seen a handful of times. This sequence joins TRBV19 and TRBJ2-7; the D is unclear. The CDR3 extends over 13 amino acids. Germline CDR1 reads LNHDA; CDR2 reads SQIVND (reference sequence). Deletions cut 4 bases from V and 4 bases from J, with 11 bases between. CDR3 sequence (DNA): TGTGCCAGTAGTAGTTCCAGGCAATACGAGCAGTACTTC. This encodes CASSSSRQYEQYF.

This clonotype was found many times. The rearrangement uses TRBV5-1 and TRBJ2-3, with D perhaps TRBD1 (6 bases). This CDR3 comprises 16 residues. Trimming left V 6 bases short and J 2 bases short, with 19 bases between. CDR1 is SGHRS and CDR2 is YFSETQ in the germline V gene. CDR3 loop: CASTLTGRGYTDTQYF. CDR3 nucleotides: TGCGCCAGCACTCTAACAGGGAGAGGGTACACAGATACGCAGTATTTT.